This TCR beta chain was identified in a study of blood T cell repertoires in COVID-19. On the study more broadly: The samples span acute and convalescent COVID-19 from the United States, Italy and Spain.

Allocation to cohorts depended on clinical history reported by the participants. CDR1 and CDR2 from the germline V gene are SGHVS and FQNEAQ. The CDR3 sequence is 16 residues long. The V end was cut by 1 base, the J end by 0 bases, with 11 bases between. As handled by the study authors: Scientists estimated how many nucleated cells there were by amplifying reference gene primers. Clones were read by immunoSEQ multiplex PCR, and TCRdb kept only the in-frame ones, dropping some. V and J calls and clone size come straight from that table; D and trimming were deduced from the DNA. Among about 400,000 clones listed, approximately 85% were seen once.

The chain couples TRBV7-8 to TRBJ2-3; unclear D gene. Sequenced input: PBMCs or T cells enriched from blood (not recorded which). The clonotype originates from a woman between 40 and 50 years old with acute COVID-19. This CDR3 reads CASSLEYGASTDTQYF. In DNA, the CDR3 is TGTGCCAGCAGCTTAGAATACGGTGCTAGCACAGATACGCAGTATTTT.